One sample yielded the 27 T cell receptor beta chains listed below, sequenced in a study of OX40 agonist ivuxolimab in advanced cancers. The method was the immunoSEQ multiplex PCR assay. Imported from immuneACCESS, the table was reduced by TCRdb to in-frame sequences with V and J called. These copies leave out some clones; in studies compared against another copy, an unresolved V gene accounts for under half, and the cause of the remainder is not known. The sample table contains 55,000 to 95,000 clones; only one count was recorded for almost 90% of them. The ten largest make up approximately 2.8% of the sample. The specimen was CD4+ or CD8+ T cells sorted from blood, collected in a trial of the OX40 agonist ivuxolimab. Receptors were obtained from an adult with an advanced solid tumor such as melanoma, head and neck, liver or kidney cancer.

The chain employs TRBV7-3 and TRBJ2-5; weak D call: TRBD1 (6 bases). The J call may be faulty, since TRBJ2-7 better matches the DNA end. Germline V gives CDR1 SGHTA, CDR2 FQGTGA. This CDR3 spans 14 amino acids. CDR3 nucleotide sequence: TGTGCCAGCAGCTTACGACAGGTTTCCTACGAGCAGTACTTC. It yields the protein CASSLRQVSYEQYF.

The chain combines TRBV6-6 with TRBJ2-7; perhaps TRBD1 as D (5 bases). Trimming left V 0 bases short and J 5 bases short, with 14 bases between. CDR1 is MNHNY, CDR2 SVGAGI, per germline (reference sequence). The CDR3 has 15 residues. The CDR3 sequence: CASSYSPFQGHEQYF. CDR3 bases: TGTGCCAGCAGTTACTCGCCGTTTCAGGGCCACGAGCAGTACTTC.

This CDR3 is CASRSLRGRNEQYF. DNA for the CDR3: TGTGCCAGCAGGTCGCTCCGTGGGAGAAACGAGCAGTACTTC. This chain links TRBV28 with TRBJ2-7; maybe TRBD2 (5 bases). Germline V gene data show CDR1 as MDHEN and CDR2 as SYDVKM. CDR3 length: 14 residues. Trimming shortened V by 6 bases and J by 5 bases, and 17 bases separated the two germline ends.

The rearrangement links TRBV10-1 to TRBJ2-6; D gene unclear. The CDR3 extends over 13 amino acids. The V and J ends lost 8 bases and 1 base respectively, with 6 bases between them. CDR1 is WNHNN, CDR2 SYGVQD, per germline (reference sequence). CDR3 residues: CASQASGANVLTF. The CDR3 DNA reads TGCGCCAGCCAGGCATCTGGGGCCAACGTCCTGACTTTC.

The chain combines TRBV6-6 with TRBJ1-1; the D gene is possibly TRBD1 (6 bases). The germline V and J ends were trimmed by 3 bases and 6 bases, with 17 bases remaining between them. Germline CDR1 reads MNHNY; CDR2 reads SVGAGI (reference sequence). The CDR3 is 15 amino acids. The CDR3 protein is CASSYLAGAPSEAFF. CDR3 bases: TGTGCCAGCAGTTATCTGGCAGGGGCCCCTTCTGAAGCTTTCTTT.

The V call is TRBV7-9, the J call TRBJ1-3; TRBD1 aligns across 12 bases. The CDR3 loop spans 17 amino acids. After removal of 5 bases from V and 8 bases from J, the junction contained 13 bases not matched to a gene. Germline V gives CDR1 SEHNR, CDR2 FQNEAQ (reference sequence). This CDR3 is CASSAGQGAGSRDTIYF. CDR3 bases: TGTGCCAGCAGCGCGGGACAGGGGGCTGGAAGCCGAGACACCATATATTTT.

The chain links TRBV5-1 to TRBJ1-1; D call uncertain. This CDR3 region has 13 residues. V lost 0 bases and J 3 bases, leaving 6 bases between the germline ends. CDR1 is SGHRS and CDR2 is YFSETQ in the germline V gene. The CDR3 sequence: CASSLVGHTEAFF. The CDR3 DNA sequence: TGCGCCAGCAGCTTGGTCGGTCACACTGAAGCTTTCTTT. The full variable domain, completed using reference TRBV5-1 and TRBJ1-1, is KAGVTQTPRYLIKTRGQQVTLSCSPISGHRSVSWYQQTPGQGLQFLFEYFSETQRNKGNFPGRFSGRQFSNSRSEMNVSTLELGDSALYLCASSLVGHTEAFFGQGTRLTVV.

This sequence joins TRBV5-6 and TRBJ1-5, with TRBD1 as a possible D gene (6 bases). The CDR3 has 15 amino acids. Deletions cut 4 bases from V and 4 bases from J, with 15 bases between. Germline lookup yields CDR1 SGHDT and CDR2 YYEEEE. The CDR3 DNA is TGTGCCAGCAGCCAAAGCCTGGGGGCTAATCAGCCCCAGCATTTT. As protein: CASSQSLGANQPQHF. Supplemented by reference TRBV5-6 and TRBJ1-5, the full variable domain reads DAGVTQSPTHLIKTRGQQVTLRCSPKSGHDTVSWYQQALGQGPQFIFQYYEEEERQRGNFPDRFSGHQFPNYSSELNVNALLLGDSALYLCASSQSLGANQPQHFGDGTRLSIL.

A single count supports this clone. The V call is TRBV14, the J call TRBJ2-7, with D unresolved. CDR1 is SGHDN, CDR2 FVKESK, per germline. The CDR3 runs to 15 residues. V was pared by 0 bases and J by 2 bases, with 11 bases between. The CDR3 bases are TGTGCCAGCAGCCAAGAACCCTATAGAGCCTACGAGCAGTACTTC. Protein sequence: CASSQEPYRAYEQYF.

This chain joins TRBV7-3 and TRBJ1-2, with D tentatively TRBD1 (6 bases). CDR1 and CDR2 from the germline V gene are SGHTA and FQGTGA. With 2 bases removed from V and 6 bases from J, the gap between germline ends came to 16 bases. This CDR3 region has 15 residues. CDR3 loop: CASSLRGGQIDGYTF. The CDR3 nucleotides read TGTGCCAGCAGCTTACGTGGAGGACAGATTGATGGCTACACCTTC.

The chain carries TRBV7-9 and TRBJ2-5, with D unclear. Trimming removed 5 bases at V and 6 bases at J, with 16 bases between. CDR1 and CDR2 from the germline V gene are SEHNR and FQNEAQ (reference sequence). The CDR3 contains 14 residues. DNA for the CDR3: TGTGCCAGCAGCCCCAGAGAGGTTTTAAAGACCCAGTACTTC. Its translation is CASSPREVLKTQYF.

The rearrangement joins TRBV5-4 to TRBJ2-7; D unresolved. This CDR3 is built from 14 residues. V was trimmed by 1 base and J by 5 bases, leaving 13 bases between them. Germline-derived CDR1 and CDR2 are SGHNT and YYREEE (reference sequence). This CDR3 reads CASSLPESNNEQYF. The CDR3 DNA reads TGTGCCAGCAGCTTGCCGGAGAGCAATAACGAGCAGTACTTC.

The chain employs TRBV30 and TRBJ1-2, with TRBD1 identical over 12 bases. V trimming: 3 bases; J trimming: 7 bases; junction bases outside the gene matches: 3. This CDR3 is 13 amino acids long. Germline CDR1 GTSNPN, CDR2 SVGIG (reference sequence). The CDR3 sequence: CAWRGQGASGYTF. The CDR3 DNA reads TGTGCCTGGAGGGGACAGGGGGCCTCTGGCTACACCTTC.

The rearrangement links TRBV9 to TRBJ2-3, with 7 nucleotides matching TRBD2. Germline V gives CDR1 SGDLS, CDR2 YYNGEE. V gave up 0 bases and J gave up 4 bases; unmatched junction bases: 8. The CDR3 has 16 amino acids. CDR3 sequence: CASSVGWGGSSDTQYF. For the CDR3, the DNA is TGTGCCAGCAGCGTAGGGTGGGGGGGTTCATCAGATACGCAGTATTTT.

This chain links TRBV15 with TRBJ2-3, with D uncertain. Germline values: CDR1 LNHNV, CDR2 YYDKDF (reference sequence). The CDR3 contains 14 residues. Trimming removed 1 base from V and 1 base from J, with 6 bases in between. CDR3 sequence (DNA): TGTGCCACCAGCAGAGTATACGGCACAGATACGCAGTATTTT. Its protein product is CATSRVYGTDTQYF.

The chain combines TRBV7-9 with TRBJ2-2; TRBD2 is a possible D gene (6 bases). Germline loops: CDR1 SEHNR, CDR2 FQNEAQ (reference sequence). Trimming took 4 bases from V and 1 from J, leaving 16 bases between them. This CDR3 has 17 residues. The CDR3 DNA reads as TGTGCCAGCAGCTCGAGGTCCTTGGGACTGAACACCGGGGAGCTGTTTTTT. Amino acids: CASSSRSLGLNTGELFF.

This sequence joins TRBV5-1 and TRBJ1-2; 9 nucleotides agree with TRBD1. Germline V gene sequence: CDR1 SGHRS, CDR2 YFSETQ. The length of the CDR3 is 18 residues. V lost 3 bases, J lost 8 bases, and 20 bases stayed unmatched. For the CDR3, the DNA is TGCGCCAGCAGCTCCTCACCGGGACAGGGCCCCACTACTGGGGGCTACACCTTC. Amino acid sequence: CASSSSPGQGPTTGGYTF. Filled out from reference TRBV5-1 and TRBJ1-2, the complete variable domain reads KAGVTQTPRYLIKTRGQQVTLSCSPISGHRSVSWYQQTPGQGLQFLFEYFSETQRNKGNFPGRFSGRQFSNSRSEMNVSTLELGDSALYLCASSSSPGQGPTTGGYTFGSGTRLTVV.

The chain employs TRBV30 and TRBJ1-6, with D possibly TRBD1 on 5 matching bases. This CDR3 comprises 14 residues. Germline V CDR1 and CDR2: GTSNPN, SVGIG (reference sequence). With 2 bases removed from V and 7 bases from J, the gap between germline ends came to 12 bases. CDR3 residues: CAWSPGSSNSPLHF. The CDR3 region has the DNA TGTGCCTGGAGTCCAGGGTCTAGCAATTCACCCCTCCACTTT.

The V and J genes are TRBV10-1 and TRBJ2-3; no firm D call. The CDR3 runs 12 residues. Trimming cost V 3 bases and J 0 bases, with 1 base left between them. The germline V gene encodes CDR1 WNHNN and CDR2 SYGVQD (reference sequence). CDR3 loop: CASSDSTDTQYF. DNA of the CDR3: TGCGCCAGCAGTGACAGCACAGATACGCAGTATTTT.

The gene calls are TRBV5-4 and TRBJ1-1; D is uncertain. V dropped 0 bases and J dropped 0 bases, with 9 bases sitting between them. This CDR3 contains 15 residues. Germline assignment: CDR1 SGHNT and CDR2 YYREEE (reference sequence). CDR3 in DNA: TGTGCCAGCAGCTTGGCAAAGGCCATGAACACTGAAGCTTTCTTT. This translates into CASSLAKAMNTEAFF.

This chain connects TRBV11-2 to TRBJ1-2; D remains ambiguous. The germline V and J ends were trimmed by 4 bases and 4 bases, with 7 bases remaining between them. The CDR3 is 12 residues long. The germline gives CDR1 SGHAT, CDR2 FQNNGV. The CDR3 DNA follows: TGTGCCAGCAGCTCTGGGTCCTATGGCTACACCTTC. Protein sequence: CASSSGSYGYTF.

The chain uses TRBV5-4 and TRBJ2-1; weak D call: TRBD1 (5 bases). CDR1 is SGHNT and CDR2 is YYREEE in the germline V gene (reference sequence). The CDR3 has 16 amino acids. The V gene lost 4 bases and the J gene lost 0 bases, with 14 bases spanning the gap. The CDR3 region is CASSPEGVLSYNEQFF. For the CDR3, the DNA is TGTGCCAGCAGCCCGGAAGGGGTCCTCTCCTACAATGAGCAGTTCTTC.

This clone was observed once. This chain joins TRBV2 and TRBJ2-7; TRBD2 is a possible D gene (5 bases). The CDR3 runs to 15 residues. The germline V and J ends were trimmed by 8 bases and 1 base, with 18 bases remaining between them. Germline V lookup: CDR1 SNHLY, CDR2 FYNNEI. The CDR3 spells CASAPGWPFSYEQYF. The CDR3 bases are TGTGCCAGCGCCCCGGGGTGGCCTTTTTCCTACGAGCAGTACTTC. The full variable domain, rest sourced from reference TRBV2 and TRBJ2-7, is EPEVTQTPSHQVTQMGQEVILRCVPISNHLYFYWYRQILGQKVEFLVSFYNNEISEKSEIFDDQFSVERPDGSNFTLKIRSTKLEDSAMYFCASAPGWPFSYEQYFGPGTRLTVT.

The chain uses TRBV5-1 and TRBJ1-2, with D hard to call. The V gene lost 0 bases and the J gene lost 4 bases, with 7 bases spanning the gap. The germline V gene encodes CDR1 SGHRS and CDR2 YFSETQ. This CDR3 is 13 amino acids long. CDR3 coding DNA: TGCGCCAGCAGCTTGGCAGATGGCTATGGCTACACCTTC. Its translation is CASSLADGYGYTF.

The chain combines TRBV10-3 with TRBJ1-4, with TRBD1 matching over 9 bases. The CDR3 is 14 amino acids. The germline V gene encodes CDR1 ENHRY and CDR2 SYGVKD. V was clipped by 3 bases and J by 8 bases; unmatched bases: 4. CDR3 in DNA: TGTGCCATCAGTGACGGGACAGGGAGCGAAAAACTGTTTTTT. Residues: CAISDGTGSEKLFF.

CDR3 region: CASTPDRGGTGELFF. The CDR3, as DNA: TGTGCCAGCACCCCGGACAGGGGGGGCACCGGGGAGCTGTTTTTT. The V and J genes are TRBV6-4 and TRBJ2-2, with 10 bases aligning to TRBD1. The germline V gene has CDR1 MRHNA and CDR2 SNTAGT. Trimming took 7 bases from V and 4 from J; bases not matched to a gene: 6. This CDR3 contains 15 residues.

The rearrangement uses TRBV29-1 and TRBJ2-5, with 8 bases lining up with TRBD1. CDR3 size: 15 residues. Losses at the gene ends were 3 bases for V and 2 bases for J; bases not matched to a gene: 8. CDR1 is SQVTM, CDR2 ANQGSEA, per germline. The CDR3: CSVEGGTGHQETQYF. DNA for the CDR3: TGCAGCGTTGAGGGTGGGACAGGTCATCAAGAGACCCAGTACTTC. Full variable domain (outside the CDR3, taken from reference TRBV29-1 and TRBJ2-5): SAVISQKPSRDICQRGTSLTIQCQVDSQVTMMFWYRQQPGQSLTLIATANQGSEATYESGFVIDKFPISRPNLTFSTLTVSNMSPEDSSIYLCSVEGGTGHQETQYFGPGTRLLVL.